The next 17 T cell receptor beta chains were all read from a single sample in a study of blood T cell repertoires in COVID-19. Clones were read by immunoSEQ multiplex PCR, and TCRdb kept only the in-frame ones, dropping some. Found here are 200,000 to 250,000 clones, about nine tenths of them singletons; the top ten hold 11%. Sequenced input: peripheral blood. These receptors were taken from a man between 45 and 60 years old with COVID-19, enrolled during active disease.

This chain connects TRBV6-2 or TRBV6-3 to TRBJ1-1, with no clear D. V was trimmed by 4 bases and J by 5 bases, leaving 17 bases between them. CDR3 size: 15 residues. Germline V lookup: CDR1 MNHEY, CDR2 SVGEGT. In DNA form, the CDR3 reads TGTGCCAGCAGTTTCCCGTACACCGGAGGGACTGAAGCTTTCTTT. Its translation is CASSFPYTGGTEAFF.

This sequence joins TRBV5-5 and TRBJ2-2; D may be TRBD1 (5 bases). Deletions cut 4 bases from V and 4 bases from J, with 11 bases between. The CDR3 extends over 14 amino acids. The V gene's germline CDR1 is SGHKS and CDR2 YYEKEE (reference sequence). The CDR3, as DNA: TGTGCCAGCAGCCCAGTTGACAGCACCGGGGAGCTGTTTTTT. This encodes CASSPVDSTGELFF.

The CDR3 region is CASSQPIAGGYGELFF. CDR3 bases: TGTGCCAGCAGTCAACCGATAGCGGGAGGGTACGGGGAGCTGTTTTTT. The chain has TRBV4-2 and TRBJ2-2; the match to TRBD2 covers 11 bases. V trimming: 6 bases; J trimming: 7 bases; junction bases outside the gene matches: 10. The CDR3 extends over 16 amino acids. Germline-derived CDR1 and CDR2 are LGHNA and YNFKEQ.

This clone was counted only a few times. This sample includes further DNA sequences coding for the same CDR3. V gene TRBV19 combines with J gene TRBJ2-7; possibly TRBD1 for D (6 bases). The V and J ends lost 6 bases and 2 bases respectively, with 11 bases between them. Germline CDR1 reads LNHDA; CDR2 reads SQIVND (reference sequence). This CDR3 is built from 13 residues. This chain's CDR3 is CASSPGHTYEQYF. Written as DNA, the CDR3 is TGTGCCAGTAGCCCGGGACATACCTACGAGCAGTACTTC.

The genes are TRBV19 and TRBJ2-7; 9 bases align to TRBD2. Trimming cost V 6 bases and J 3 bases; bases outside gene matches: 9. This CDR3 is 15 amino acids long. Germline V CDR1 and CDR2: LNHDA, SQIVND (reference sequence). CDR3 amino acids: CASRGETSGVYEQYF. CDR3 DNA sequence: TGTGCCAGTAGGGGCGAGACTAGCGGAGTCTACGAGCAGTACTTC. The full variable domain, its missing parts supplied by reference TRBV19 and TRBJ2-7, is DGGITQSPKYLFRKEGQNVTLSCEQNLNHDAMYWYRQDPGQGLRLIYYSQIVNDFQKGDIAEGYSVSREKKESFPLTVTSAQKNPTAFYLCASRGETSGVYEQYFGPGTRLTVT.

This clone showed up just a few times. V usage is TRBV27 and J usage is TRBJ1-3, with a tentative D call TRBD1 (5 bases). Germline CDR1 MNHEY, CDR2 SMNVEV (reference sequence). Trimming pared 5 bases from V and 4 bases from J, leaving 15 bases between. The CDR3 is made up of 15 amino acids. CDR3 sequence: CASSPLVGVGNTIYF. Here the CDR3 DNA reads TGTGCCAGCAGTCCCCTCGTAGGGGTCGGAAACACCATATATTTT.

A word on this clone: A much larger clonotype is one base distant, so this may be a read error. The CDR3 DNA sequence: TGTGCCAGCAGCCCGGGGTATGAGCAGTTCTTC. It encodes CASSPGYEQFF. The V gene is TRBV7-9, the J gene TRBJ2-1; D perhaps matches TRBD2 (5 bases). V lost 5 bases and J lost 8, with 7 bases in between. CDR1 is SEHNR and CDR2 is FQNEAQ in the germline V gene (reference sequence). This CDR3 has 11 amino acids. Complete variable domain (other parts from reference TRBV7-9 and TRBJ2-1): DTGVSQNPRHKITKRGQNVTFRCDPISEHNRLYWYRQTLGQGPEFLTYFQNEAQLEKSRLLSDRFSAERPKGSFSTLEIQRTEQGDSAMYLCASSPGYEQFFGPGTRLTVL.

V and J are TRBV7-2 and TRBJ2-1, with D unresolved. Per germline, CDR1 SGHTA and CDR2 FQGNSA. CDR3 length equals 14 residues. Trimming shortened V by 2 bases and J by 4 bases, and 9 bases separated the two germline ends. CDR3 loop: CASSLLPGYNEQFF. DNA of the CDR3: TGTGCCAGCAGCTTATTGCCAGGATACAATGAGCAGTTCTTC.

The chain uses TRBV29-1 and TRBJ2-5, with D maybe TRBD2 (6 bases). Germline V gives CDR1 SQVTM, CDR2 ANQGSEA. This CDR3 is built from 14 residues. V lost 1 base to trimming and J lost 1 base, with 10 bases between them. The CDR3 here is CSVEVAGLQETQYF. The DNA of the CDR3 is TGCAGCGTTGAAGTCGCGGGGCTCCAAGAGACCCAGTACTTC.

This clone was seen a single time. V and J are TRBV7-9 and TRBJ2-7; D is possibly TRBD1 (6 bases). V lost 3 bases to trimming and J lost 5 bases, with 11 bases between them. Germline CDR1 is SEHNR and CDR2 is FQNEAQ (reference sequence). The CDR3 is 13 amino acids. The CDR3 DNA sequence: TGTGCCAGCAGCTTTTCAGGGGCTGACGAGCAGTACTTC. It encodes CASSFSGADEQYF.

This chain joins TRBV9 and TRBJ2-3, with D maybe TRBD2 (5 bases). The V end was cut by 0 bases, the J end by 1 base, with 12 bases between. Germline V gene lookup returns CDR1 SGDLS and CDR2 YYNGEE. The CDR3 covers 16 residues. CDR3 region: CASSVASGRGTDTQYF. As DNA, the CDR3 is TGTGCCAGCAGCGTAGCCTCTGGGCGGGGCACAGATACGCAGTATTTT.

The sample holds a few counts of this clone. The J gene is TRBJ1-6, the V gene TRBV5-4; 7 bases map to TRBD1. CDR3 length: 14 amino acids. With 4 bases clipped from V and 7 bases from J, the junction kept 5 bases outside the gene matches. Looked up from germline, CDR1 is SGHNT and CDR2 is YYREEE (reference sequence). CDR3 in DNA: TGTGCCAGCAGCCTTAGGACAGGAAATTCACCCCTCCACTTT. Translated, it gives CASSLRTGNSPLHF.

The gene calls are TRBV30 and TRBJ1-6; no clear D gene. Germline V lookup: CDR1 GTSNPN, CDR2 SVGIG (reference sequence). This CDR3 is 13 amino acids long. Trimming removed 4 bases from V and 7 bases from J, with 11 bases in between. The CDR3 is CAWKVGENSPLHF. The CDR3 DNA reads as TGTGCCTGGAAAGTCGGGGAGAATTCACCCCTCCACTTT.

The chain couples TRBV5-1 to TRBJ1-1; possible D gene TRBD1, 5 bases. V was clipped by 0 bases and J by 0 bases, with 15 bases between them. Looked up from germline, CDR1 is SGHRS and CDR2 is YFSETQ. CDR3 length equals 17 residues. CDR3 in DNA: TGCGCCAGCAGCTTGGCCGGCAGGGCGGCCCTGAACACTGAAGCTTTCTTT. It encodes CASSLAGRAALNTEAFF.

This clone is a singleton in its sample. This chain links TRBV5-6 with TRBJ1-2; the match to TRBD1 covers 7 bases. The CDR3 has 15 amino acids. V was clipped by 3 bases and J by 4 bases; unmatched bases: 9. Germline V gene data show CDR1 as SGHDT and CDR2 as YYEEEE. CDR3 sequence: CASSWGRQGAYGYTF. CDR3 coding DNA: TGTGCCAGCAGCTGGGGAAGACAGGGAGCCTATGGCTACACCTTC.

CDR3 region: CASTTANYGYTF. CDR3 coding DNA: TGTGCCAGCACAACGGCTAACTATGGCTACACCTTC. The V gene is TRBV28, the J gene TRBJ1-2, with D unclear. The CDR3 extends over 12 amino acids. Germline V lookup: CDR1 MDHEN, CDR2 SYDVKM. Trimming removed 7 bases at V and 0 bases at J, with 6 bases between.

This clone was seen more than once but under ten times. V gene TRBV3-1 (or the pseudogene TRBV3-2) combines with J gene TRBJ2-7, with TRBD1 identical over 9 bases. Trimming cost V 8 bases and J 3 bases; bases outside gene matches: 2. The CDR3 has 12 residues. Germline CDR1 LGHDT, CDR2 YNNKEL (reference sequence). The CDR3 coding sequence is TGTGCCAGCGGGACAGGGATCTACGAGCAGTACTTC. This encodes CASGTGIYEQYF.